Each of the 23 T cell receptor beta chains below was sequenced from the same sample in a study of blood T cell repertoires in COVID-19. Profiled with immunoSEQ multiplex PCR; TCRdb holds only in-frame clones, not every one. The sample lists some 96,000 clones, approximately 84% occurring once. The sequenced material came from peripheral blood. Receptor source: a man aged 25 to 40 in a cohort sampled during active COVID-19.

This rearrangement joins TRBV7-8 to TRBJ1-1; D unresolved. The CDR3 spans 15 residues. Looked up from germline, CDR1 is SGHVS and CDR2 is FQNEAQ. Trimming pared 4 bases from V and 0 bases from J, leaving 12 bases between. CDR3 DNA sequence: TGTGCCAGCAGCTCGGAGGTGGTGGTGAACACTGAAGCTTTCTTT. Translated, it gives CASSSEVVVNTEAFF.

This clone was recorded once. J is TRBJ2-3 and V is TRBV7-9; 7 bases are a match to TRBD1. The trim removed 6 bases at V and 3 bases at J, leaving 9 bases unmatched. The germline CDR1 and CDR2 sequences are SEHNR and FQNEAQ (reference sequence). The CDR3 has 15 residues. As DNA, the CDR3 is TGTGCCAGCAGGCCTAAACAGGGGAAGACAGATACGCAGTATTTT. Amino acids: CASRPKQGKTDTQYF. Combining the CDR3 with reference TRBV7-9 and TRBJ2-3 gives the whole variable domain DTGVSQNPRHKITKRGQNVTFRCDPISEHNRLYWYRQTLGQGPEFLTYFQNEAQLEKSRLLSDRFSAERPKGSFSTLEIQRTEQGDSAMYLCASRPKQGKTDTQYFGPGTRLTVL.

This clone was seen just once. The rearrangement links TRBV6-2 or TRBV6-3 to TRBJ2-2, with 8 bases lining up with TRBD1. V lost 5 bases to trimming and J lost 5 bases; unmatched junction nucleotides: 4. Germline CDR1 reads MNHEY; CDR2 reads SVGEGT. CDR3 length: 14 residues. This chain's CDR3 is CASSADRETGELFF. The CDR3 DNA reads TGTGCCAGCAGTGCGGACAGGGAGACCGGGGAGCTGTTTTTT.

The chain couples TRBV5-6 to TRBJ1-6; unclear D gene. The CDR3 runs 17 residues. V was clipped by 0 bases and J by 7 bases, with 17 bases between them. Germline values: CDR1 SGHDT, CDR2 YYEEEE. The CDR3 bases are TGTGCCAGCAGCTTGGGGGGATATGGGAGGAGAAATTCACCCCTCCACTTT. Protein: CASSLGGYGRRNSPLHF.

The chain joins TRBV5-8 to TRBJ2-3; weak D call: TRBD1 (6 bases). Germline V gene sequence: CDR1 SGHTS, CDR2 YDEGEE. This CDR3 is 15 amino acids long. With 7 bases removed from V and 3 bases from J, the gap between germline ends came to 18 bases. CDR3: CASDWSRGSTDTQYF. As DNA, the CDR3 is TGTGCCAGCGACTGGAGCAGGGGTTCGACAGATACGCAGTATTTT.

The CDR3 region is CASSRGGAESNEQFF. CDR3 nucleotide sequence: TGTGCCAGCAGCCGCGGGGGGGCCGAATCCAATGAGCAGTTCTTC. This rearrangement joins TRBV6-5 to TRBJ2-1; 9 nucleotides agree with TRBD2. Germline V gene sequence: CDR1 MNHEY, CDR2 SVGAGI. V gave up 6 bases and J gave up 6 bases; unmatched junction bases: 9. The CDR3 has 15 amino acids.

CDR3 DNA: TGTGCCTGGGCCCTAGGACTCCCGAGCACCGGGGAGCTGTTTTTT. As protein: CAWALGLPSTGELFF. The chain employs TRBV30 and TRBJ2-2, with TRBD2 as a possible D gene (5 bases). This CDR3 comprises 15 residues. Trimming took off 5 bases at V and 4 bases at J, with 17 bases between the two ends. Germline CDR1 GTSNPN, CDR2 SVGIG (reference sequence).

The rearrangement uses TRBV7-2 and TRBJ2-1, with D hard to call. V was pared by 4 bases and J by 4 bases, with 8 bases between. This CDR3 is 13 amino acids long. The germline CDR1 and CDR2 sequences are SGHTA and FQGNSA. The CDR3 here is CASSWAKYNEQFF. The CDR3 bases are TGTGCCAGCAGCTGGGCCAAATACAATGAGCAGTTCTTC.

CDR3 sequence reads: CASSSQTGPYEQYF. The CDR3 DNA reads as TGTGCCAGCAGCTCCCAGACAGGGCCCTACGAGCAGTACTTC. The J gene is TRBJ2-7, the V gene TRBV7-8; 7 positions match TRBD1. CDR3 size: 14 residues. Germline assignment: CDR1 SGHVS and CDR2 FQNEAQ. Trimming removed 4 bases from V and 2 bases from J; junction bases left unmatched: 5.

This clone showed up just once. CDR3 coding DNA: TGTGCCAGCAGTTACGTCCAGGGCCTGAATTCACCCCTCCACTTT. It codes for CASSYVQGLNSPLHF. V usage is TRBV6-5 and J usage is TRBJ1-6; D is perhaps TRBD1 (5 bases). Per the germline V gene, CDR1 is MNHEY and CDR2 is SVGAGI. This CDR3 comprises 15 residues. The V end was cut by 2 bases, the J end by 7 bases, with 12 bases between.

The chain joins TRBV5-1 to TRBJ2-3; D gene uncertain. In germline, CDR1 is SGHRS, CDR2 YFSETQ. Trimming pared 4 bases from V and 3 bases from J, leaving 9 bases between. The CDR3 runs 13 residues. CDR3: CASSTQPTDTQYF. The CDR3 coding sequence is TGCGCCAGCAGCACTCAACCTACAGATACGCAGTATTTT. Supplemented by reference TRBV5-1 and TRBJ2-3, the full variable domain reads KAGVTQTPRYLIKTRGQQVTLSCSPISGHRSVSWYQQTPGQGLQFLFEYFSETQRNKGNFPGRFSGRQFSNSRSEMNVSTLELGDSALYLCASSTQPTDTQYFGPGTRLTVL.

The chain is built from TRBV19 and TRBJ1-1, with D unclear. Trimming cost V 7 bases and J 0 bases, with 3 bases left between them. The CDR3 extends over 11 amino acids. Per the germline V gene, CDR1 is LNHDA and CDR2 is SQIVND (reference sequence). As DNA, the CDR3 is TGTGCCAGTACCATGAACACTGAAGCTTTCTTT. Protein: CASTMNTEAFF.

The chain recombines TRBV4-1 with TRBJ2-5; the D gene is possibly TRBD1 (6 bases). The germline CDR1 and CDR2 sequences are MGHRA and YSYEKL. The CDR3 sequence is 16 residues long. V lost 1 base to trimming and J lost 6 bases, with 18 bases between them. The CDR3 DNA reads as TGCGCCAGCAGCCAAGGGGTCGGGGCAGGGGAAAAGACCCAGTACTTC. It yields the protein CASSQGVGAGEKTQYF.

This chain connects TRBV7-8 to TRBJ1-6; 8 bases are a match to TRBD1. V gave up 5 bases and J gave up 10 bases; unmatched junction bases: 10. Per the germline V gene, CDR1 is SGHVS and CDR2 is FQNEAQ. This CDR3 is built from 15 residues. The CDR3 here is CASSPGQGPGSPLHF. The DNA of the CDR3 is TGTGCCAGCAGCCCTGGACAGGGTCCGGGATCACCCCTCCACTTT.

DNA of the CDR3: TGTGCCAGCAGCCAGGGACAGGGGGGTCAGCCCCAGCATTTT. Translation: CASSQGQGGQPQHF. V usage is TRBV3-1 (or the pseudogene TRBV3-2) and J usage is TRBJ1-5; 11 positions match TRBD1. Germline V CDR1 and CDR2: LGHDT, YNNKEL (reference sequence). Trimming removed 3 bases from V and 6 bases from J; junction bases left unmatched: 1. This CDR3 comprises 14 residues.

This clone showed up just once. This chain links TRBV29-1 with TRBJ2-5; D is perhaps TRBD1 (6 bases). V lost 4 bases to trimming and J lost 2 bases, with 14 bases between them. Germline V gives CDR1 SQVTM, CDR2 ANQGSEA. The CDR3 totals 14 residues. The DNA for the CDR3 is TGCAGCGTTGGGCTGGGGGCTAGGCAAGAGACCCAGTACTTC. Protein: CSVGLGARQETQYF.

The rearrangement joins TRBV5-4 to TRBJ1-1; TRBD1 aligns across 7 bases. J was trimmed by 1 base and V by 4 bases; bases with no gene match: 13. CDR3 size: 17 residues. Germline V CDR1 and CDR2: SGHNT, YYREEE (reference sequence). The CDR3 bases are TGTGCCAGCAGCCCGATAAGTCGGACAGGCCAGAACACTGAAGCTTTCTTT. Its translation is CASSPISRTGQNTEAFF.

In DNA form, the CDR3 reads TGTGCCAGCAGTGAAGCGCCGCGGGGTGGAAGAGAGCAGTACTTC. Amino acid sequence: CASSEAPRGGREQYF. The J gene is TRBJ2-7, the V gene TRBV2; weak D call: TRBD2 (6 bases). The V end lost 0 bases, the J end lost 7 bases, and 16 bases lay between the germline ends. Germline V gene sequence: CDR1 SNHLY, CDR2 FYNNEI. This CDR3 has 15 residues.

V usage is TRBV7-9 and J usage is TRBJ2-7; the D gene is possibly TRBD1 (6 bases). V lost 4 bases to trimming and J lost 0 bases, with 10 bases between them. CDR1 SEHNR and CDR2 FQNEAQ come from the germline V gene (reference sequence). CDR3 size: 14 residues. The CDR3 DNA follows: TGTGCCAGCAGCTCCCAGGGGAGCTCCTACGAGCAGTACTTC. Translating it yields CASSSQGSSYEQYF.

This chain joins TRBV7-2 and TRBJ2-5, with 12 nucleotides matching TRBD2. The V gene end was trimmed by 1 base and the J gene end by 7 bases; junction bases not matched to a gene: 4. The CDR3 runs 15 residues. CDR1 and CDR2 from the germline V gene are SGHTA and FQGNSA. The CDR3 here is CASSLGLAGEGTQYF. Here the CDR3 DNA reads TGTGCCAGCAGCTTAGGACTAGCGGGGGAGGGGACCCAGTACTTC.

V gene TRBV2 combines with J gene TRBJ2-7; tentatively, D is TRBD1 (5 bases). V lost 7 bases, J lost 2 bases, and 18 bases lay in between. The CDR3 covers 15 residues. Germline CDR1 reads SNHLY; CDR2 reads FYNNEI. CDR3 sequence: CASKGEAGITYEQYF. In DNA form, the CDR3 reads TGTGCCAGCAAGGGCGAGGCAGGGATTACCTACGAGCAGTACTTC.

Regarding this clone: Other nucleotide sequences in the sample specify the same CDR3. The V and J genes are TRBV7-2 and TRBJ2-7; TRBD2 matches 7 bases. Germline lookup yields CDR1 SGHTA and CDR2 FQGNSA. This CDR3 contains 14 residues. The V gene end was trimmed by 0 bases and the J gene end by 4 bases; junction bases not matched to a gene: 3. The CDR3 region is CASSLAGGSYEQYF. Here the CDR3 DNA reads TGTGCCAGCAGCTTAGCGGGGGGGAGTTACGAGCAGTACTTC.

This chain's CDR3 is CASSKGEGRGSGNTIYF. CDR3 coding DNA: TGTGCCAGCAGCAAGGGTGAGGGTAGAGGCTCTGGAAACACCATATATTTT. This chain connects TRBV21-1 to TRBJ1-3. TRBV21-1 is a documented pseudogene. The CDR3 runs to 17 residues.